Here is one T cell receptor beta chain with its context. The source of the sample is a study of control samples from healthy donors and cancer patients. Germline V gives CDR1 DFQATT, CDR2 SNEGSKA (reference sequence). V lost 7 bases and J 6 bases, leaving 11 bases between the germline ends. The CDR3 has 11 amino acids. Some clones are missing from TCRdb's copy, which holds only in-frame ones; the method was immunoSEQ multiplex PCR. The sample has approximately 92,000 clones; 85% to 95% are singletons. The chain combines TRBV20-1 with TRBJ2-3, with D maybe TRBD2 (5 bases). Material for sequencing was blood. The sequence came from a woman aged 30 to 39 in good health. CDR3 DNA sequence: TGCAGTGGGGGAGAGTGGGATACGCAGTATTTT. Translated, it gives CSGGEWDTQYF.